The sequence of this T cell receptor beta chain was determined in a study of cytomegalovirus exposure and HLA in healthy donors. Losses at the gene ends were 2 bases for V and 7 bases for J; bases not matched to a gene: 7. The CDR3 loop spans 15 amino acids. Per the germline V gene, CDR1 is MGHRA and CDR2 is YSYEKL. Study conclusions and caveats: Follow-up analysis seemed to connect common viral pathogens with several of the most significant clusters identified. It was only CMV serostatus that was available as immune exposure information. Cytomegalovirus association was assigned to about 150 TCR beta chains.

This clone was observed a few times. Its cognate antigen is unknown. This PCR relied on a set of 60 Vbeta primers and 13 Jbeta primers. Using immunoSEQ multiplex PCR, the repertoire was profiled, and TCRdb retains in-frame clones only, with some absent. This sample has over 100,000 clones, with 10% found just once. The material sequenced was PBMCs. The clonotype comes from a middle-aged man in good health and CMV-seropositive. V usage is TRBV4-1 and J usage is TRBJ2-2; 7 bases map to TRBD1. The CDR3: CASSQHTGEIGELFF. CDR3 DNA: TGCGCCAGCAGCCAACACACAGGGGAAATCGGGGAGCTGTTTTTT.